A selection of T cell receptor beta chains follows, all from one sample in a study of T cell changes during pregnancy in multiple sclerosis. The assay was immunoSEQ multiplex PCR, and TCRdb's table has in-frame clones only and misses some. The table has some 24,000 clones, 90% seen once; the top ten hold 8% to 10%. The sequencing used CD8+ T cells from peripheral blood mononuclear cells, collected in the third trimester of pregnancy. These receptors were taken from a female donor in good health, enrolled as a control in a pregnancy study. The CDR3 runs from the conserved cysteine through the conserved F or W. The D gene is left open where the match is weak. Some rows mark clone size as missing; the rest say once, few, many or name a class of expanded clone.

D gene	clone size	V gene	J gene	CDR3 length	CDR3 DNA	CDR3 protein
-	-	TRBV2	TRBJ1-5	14	TGTGCCAGCAGTGACGAGGTCGGCAATCAGCCCCAGCATTTT	CASSDEVGNQPQHF
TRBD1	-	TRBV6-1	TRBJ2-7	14	TGTGCCAGCGGAGGGGACAGGGTCGGAAACGAGCAGTACTTC	CASGGDRVGNEQYF
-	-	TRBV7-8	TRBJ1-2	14	TGTGCCAGCAGCTCCGGGGGGGCGCACTATGGCTACACCTTC	CASSSGGAHYGYTF
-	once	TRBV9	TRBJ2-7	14	TGTGCCAGCAGCGTAGGCGGGCCCGCCTACGAGCAGTACTTC	CASSVGGPAYEQYF
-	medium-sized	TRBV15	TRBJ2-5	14	TGTGCCACCAGCATTGGGTGGGGGGTCGAGACCCAGTACTTC	CATSIGWGVETQYF
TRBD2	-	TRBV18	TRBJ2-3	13	TGTGCCAGCTCAACGACTAGCGCAGATACGCAGTATTTT	CASSTTSADTQYF
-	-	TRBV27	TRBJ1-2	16	TGTGCCAGCAGTTTGTTGGGAGTTAGCTCGAACTATGGCTACACCTTC	CASSLLGVSSNYGYTF
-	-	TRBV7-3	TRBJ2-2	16	TGTGCCAGCAGCCCCGAAGGGGGGGGCCAGTTCGGGGAGCTGTTTTTT	CASSPEGGGQFGELFF
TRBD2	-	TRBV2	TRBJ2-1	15	TGTGCCAGCAGTGAGGACCAGCGGGGGAGGTATGAGCAGTTCTTC	CASSEDQRGRYEQFF
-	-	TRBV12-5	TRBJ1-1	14	TGTGCTAGTGGTGGCCACAGGTCCTATATAGAAGCTTTCTTT	CASGGHRSYIEAFF
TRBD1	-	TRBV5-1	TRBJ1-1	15	TGCGCCAGCAGTGATGAGACAGGGTGGAACACTGAAGCTTTCTTT	CASSDETGWNTEAFF
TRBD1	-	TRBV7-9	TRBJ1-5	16	TGTGCCAGCAGCTTAGACAGGGGTGTGGGCAATCAGCCCCAGCATTTT	CASSLDRGVGNQPQHF
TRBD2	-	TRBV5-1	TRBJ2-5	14	TGCGCCAGCATGTTTTCGGGAGGGCCGGAGACCCAGTACTTC	CASMFSGGPETQYF
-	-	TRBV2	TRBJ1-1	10	TGTGCCAGCGGCGGGGCTGAAGCTTTCTTT	CASGGAEAFF
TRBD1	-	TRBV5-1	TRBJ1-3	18	TGCGCCAGCAGCTTCACAGGGGGCCGCCTAAACTCTGGAAACACCATATATTTT	CASSFTGGRLNSGNTIYF
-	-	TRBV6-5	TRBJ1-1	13	TGTGCCAGCACTACAGGGAGTGGCACTGAAGCTTTCTTT	CASTTGSGTEAFF
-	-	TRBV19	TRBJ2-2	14	TGTGCCAGTAGTGCGACTTTGGGCACCGGGGAGCTGTTTTTT	CASSATLGTGELFF
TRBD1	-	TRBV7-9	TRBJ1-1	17	TGTGCCAGCAGCCCCCGGGACAGGGGATGGGGGAACACTGAAGCTTTCTTT	CASSPRDRGWGNTEAFF
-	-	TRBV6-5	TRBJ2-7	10	TGTGCCGCAGGGTCCCACGAGCAGTACTTC	CAAGSHEQYF
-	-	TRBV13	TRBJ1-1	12	TGTGCCAGCAGCGCGGCAAACACTGAAGCTTTCTTT	CASSAANTEAFF
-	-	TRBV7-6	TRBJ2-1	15	TGTGCCAGCACCCCAATCGGGGGGCCCGGCGATGAGCAGTTCTTC	CASTPIGGPGDEQFF
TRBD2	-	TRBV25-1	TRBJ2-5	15	TGTGCCAGCAGTGAGGACGGGAGGGCCGCAGAGACCCAGTACTTC	CASSEDGRAAETQYF
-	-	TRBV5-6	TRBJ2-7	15	TGTGCCAGCAGCCCAGGGCCCAGGACAGTTTACGAGCAGTACTTC	CASSPGPRTVYEQYF
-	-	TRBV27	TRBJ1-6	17	TGTGCCAGCAGTTTCCCCCCGAGGGGGTCCACTTATTCACCCCTCCACTTT	CASSFPPRGSTYSPLHF
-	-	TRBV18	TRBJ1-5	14	TGTGCCAGCTCACCACCCCCCGGGAATCAGCCCCAGCATTTT	CASSPPPGNQPQHF
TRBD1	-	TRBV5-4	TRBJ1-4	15	TGTGCCAGCAGCCCTACCGGACAGGTAAATGAAAAACTGTTTTTT	CASSPTGQVNEKLFF
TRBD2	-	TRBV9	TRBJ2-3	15	TGTGCCAGCAGCTCCGGACTAGCGGGGGTGGATACGCAGTATTTT	CASSSGLAGVDTQYF
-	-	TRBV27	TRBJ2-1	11	TGTGCCACCGGGTCCTACAATGAGCAGTTCTTC	CATGSYNEQFF
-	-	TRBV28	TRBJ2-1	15	TGTGCCAGCAGTGACATCTATGGCTCCTACAATGAGCAGTTCTTC	CASSDIYGSYNEQFF
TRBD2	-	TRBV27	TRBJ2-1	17	TGTGCCAGCAGACGGTACTCTACGGGACTAGGGACCAATGAGCAGTTCTTC	CASRRYSTGLGTNEQFF
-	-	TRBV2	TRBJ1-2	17	TGTGCCAGCAGTGTCGCCCGATACGAACCGATCTTGAGCCGCTACACCTTC	CASSVARYEPILSRYTF
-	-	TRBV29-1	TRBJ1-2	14	TGCAGCGTTGTCGGGGAGACAGGTGACTATGGCTACACCTTC	CSVVGETGDYGYTF
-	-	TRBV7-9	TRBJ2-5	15	TGTGCCAGCAGCTATCGTGGGGGCCCGAGGGAGACCCAGTACTTC	CASSYRGGPRETQYF
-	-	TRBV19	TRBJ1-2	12	TGTGCCAGTAGTGTCGGGGGGCAAGGCTACACCTTC	CASSVGGQGYTF
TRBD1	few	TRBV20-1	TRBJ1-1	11	TGCAGTGACAACGGACAGGGTAAAGCTTTCTTT	CSDNGQGKAFF
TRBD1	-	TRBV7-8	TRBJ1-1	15	TGTGCCAGCAGCAAAGGACAGGGTGTGAACACTGAAGCTTTCTTT	CASSKGQGVNTEAFF
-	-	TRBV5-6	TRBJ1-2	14	TGTGCCAGCAGCTCGCGGGACCCCAGTTATGGCTACACCTTC	CASSSRDPSYGYTF
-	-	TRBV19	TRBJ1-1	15	TGTGCCAGTAGTATAGGTTCAGGGATGAACACTGAAGCTTTCTTT	CASSIGSGMNTEAFF
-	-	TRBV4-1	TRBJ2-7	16	TGCGCCAGCAGCCAAGATCTGGCGGGAAGTACCTACGAGCAGTACTTC	CASSQDLAGSTYEQYF
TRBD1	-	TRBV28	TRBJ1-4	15	TGTGCCAGCAGTTTCCGGGGACAGATTAATGAAAAACTGTTTTTT	CASSFRGQINEKLFF
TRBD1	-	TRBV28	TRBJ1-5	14	TGTGCCAGCAGTCGGACAGGGGTCCGTCAGCCCCAGCATTTT	CASSRTGVRQPQHF
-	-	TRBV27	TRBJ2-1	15	TGTGCCAGCAGTCCCGGACAGAGGCCCTACAATGAGCAGTTCTTC	CASSPGQRPYNEQFF
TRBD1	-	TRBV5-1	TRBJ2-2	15	TGCGCCAGCAGCCGACAGGGGTACAACACCGGGGAGCTGTTTTTT	CASSRQGYNTGELFF
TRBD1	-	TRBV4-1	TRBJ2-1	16	TGCGCCAGCAGCCAAGGGTCAAAGGGGGCGTTTTTTGAGCAGTTCTTC	CASSQGSKGAFFEQFF
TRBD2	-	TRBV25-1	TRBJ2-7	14	TGTGCCAGCAGTAGTAGCGGGGGGGGTTACGAGCAGTACTTC	CASSSSGGGYEQYF
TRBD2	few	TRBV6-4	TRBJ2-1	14	TGTGCCAGCAGTGTAGCGGGGGAATCGGGTGAGCAGTTCTTC	CASSVAGESGEQFF
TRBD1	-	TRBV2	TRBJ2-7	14	TGTGCCAGCACCCCGGACAGGGGATTCTACGAGCAGTACTTC	CASTPDRGFYEQYF
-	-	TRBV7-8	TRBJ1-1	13	TGTGCCAGCAGCTTACTCTCGAACACTGAAGCTTTCTTT	CASSLLSNTEAFF
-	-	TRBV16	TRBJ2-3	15	TGTGCCAGCAGCCAATCGAGGCCTAGCACAGATACGCAGTATTTT	CASSQSRPSTDTQYF
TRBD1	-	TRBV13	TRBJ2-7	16	TGTGCCAGCAGCCTTTGGACAGGGCAGAGCTCCTACGAGCAGTACTTC	CASSLWTGQSSYEQYF
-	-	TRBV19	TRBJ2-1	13	TGTGCCAGTAGTATAACGGTTCAATATGAGCAGTTCTTC	CASSITVQYEQFF
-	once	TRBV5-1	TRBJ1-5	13	TGCGCCAGGAGGCTCCCCGAAAGGCAGCCCCAGCATTTT	CARRLPERQPQHF
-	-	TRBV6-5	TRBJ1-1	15	TGTGCCAGCAGTTACAGCAGGGGTTGGGGCACTGAAGCTTTCTTT	CASSYSRGWGTEAFF
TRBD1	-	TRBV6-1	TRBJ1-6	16	TGTGCCAGCAGTGATCGACCGGGACAGGGACTGTCACCCCTCCACTTT	CASSDRPGQGLSPLHF
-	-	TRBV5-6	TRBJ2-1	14	TGTGCCAGCAGCTCTTCGACAGGCCTAAAACAACAGTTCTTC	CASSSSTGLKQQFF